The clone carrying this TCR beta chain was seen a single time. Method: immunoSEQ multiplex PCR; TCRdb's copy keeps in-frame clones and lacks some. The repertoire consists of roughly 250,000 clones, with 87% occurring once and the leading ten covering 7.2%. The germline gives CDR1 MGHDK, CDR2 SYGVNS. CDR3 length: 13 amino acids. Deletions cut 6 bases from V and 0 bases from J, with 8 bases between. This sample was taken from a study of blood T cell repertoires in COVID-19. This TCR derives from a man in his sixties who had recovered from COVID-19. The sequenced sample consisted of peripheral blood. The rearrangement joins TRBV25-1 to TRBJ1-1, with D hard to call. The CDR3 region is CASRGRVNTEAFF. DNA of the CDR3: TGTGCCAGCAGGGGGAGGGTGAACACTGAAGCTTTCTTT.